This paragraph covers one T cell receptor beta chain sequence. Its antigen is not identified. From germline, CDR1 is SGDLS and CDR2 YYNGEE. V shed 4 bases and J 6 bases; nucleotides not matched to a gene: 8. This CDR3 is built from 15 residues. immunoSEQ v3.0 was run at survey level. It was about 40,000-55,000 T-cell genomes per sample that sequencing targeted. The assay was immunoSEQ multiplex PCR, and TCRdb's table has in-frame clones only and misses some. The repertoire includes roughly 12,000 clones, roughly 80% of them detected once, and roughly 11% sits in the top ten. This specimen belongs to a study of long-term antiretroviral therapy in people with HIV. Study-level results: HIV repertoire CDR3 lengths ranged less widely than those of controls.

The sequenced sample was unsorted PBMCs, obtained 0.8 years before starting antiretroviral therapy. The source is a woman in her thirties or forties with HIV. The gene calls are TRBV9 and TRBJ2-1; TRBD2 matches 9 bases. CDR3 in DNA: TGTGCCAGCAGCCCGGCCGGGACTAGCCCCAATGAGCAGTTCTTC. This encodes CASSPAGTSPNEQFF.